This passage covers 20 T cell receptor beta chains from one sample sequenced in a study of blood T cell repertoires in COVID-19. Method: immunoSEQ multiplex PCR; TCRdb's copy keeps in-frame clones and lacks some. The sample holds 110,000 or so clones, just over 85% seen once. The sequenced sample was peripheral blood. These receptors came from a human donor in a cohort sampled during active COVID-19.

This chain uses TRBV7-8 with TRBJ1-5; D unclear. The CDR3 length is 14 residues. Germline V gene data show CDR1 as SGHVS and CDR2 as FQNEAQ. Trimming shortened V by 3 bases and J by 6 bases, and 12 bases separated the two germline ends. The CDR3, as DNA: TGTGCCAGCAGCTTCTGGCCAGCGGGTCAGCCCCAGCATTTT. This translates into CASSFWPAGQPQHF.

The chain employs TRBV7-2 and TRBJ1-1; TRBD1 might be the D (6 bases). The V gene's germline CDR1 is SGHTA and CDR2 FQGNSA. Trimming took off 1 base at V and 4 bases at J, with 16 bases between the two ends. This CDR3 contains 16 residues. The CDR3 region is CASSLGDGGASTEAFF. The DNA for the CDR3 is TGTGCCAGCAGCTTAGGGGATGGGGGGGCAAGCACTGAAGCTTTCTTT.

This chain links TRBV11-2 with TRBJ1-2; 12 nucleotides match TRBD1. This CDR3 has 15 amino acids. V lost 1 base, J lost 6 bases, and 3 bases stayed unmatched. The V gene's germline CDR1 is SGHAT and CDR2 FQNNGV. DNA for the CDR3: TGTGCCAGCAGCTTAGTGGGACAGGGGGCGAATGGCTACACCTTC. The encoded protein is CASSLVGQGANGYTF.

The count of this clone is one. CDR3 protein: CASSPPEGARTEAFF. In nucleotides, the CDR3 is TGTGCCAGCTCACCACCGGAGGGGGCGCGGACTGAAGCTTTCTTT. The J gene is TRBJ1-1, the V gene TRBV18, with TRBD1 matching 7 bases. The CDR3 covers 15 residues. CDR1 is KGHSH and CDR2 is LQKENI in the germline V gene. V gave up 0 bases and J gave up 5 bases; unmatched junction bases: 6.

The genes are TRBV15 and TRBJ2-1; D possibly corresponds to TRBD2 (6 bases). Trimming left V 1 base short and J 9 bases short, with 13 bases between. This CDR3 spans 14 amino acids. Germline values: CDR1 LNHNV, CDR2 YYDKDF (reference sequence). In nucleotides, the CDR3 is TGTGCCACCAGCAGAGGGACGGGGACTTCTGAGCAGTTCTTC. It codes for CATSRGTGTSEQFF.

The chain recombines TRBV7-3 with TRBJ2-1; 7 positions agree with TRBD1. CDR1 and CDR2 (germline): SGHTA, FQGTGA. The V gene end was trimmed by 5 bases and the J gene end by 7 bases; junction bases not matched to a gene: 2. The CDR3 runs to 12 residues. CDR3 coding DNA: TGTGCCAGCAGCCCAGGGGGAAATGAGCAGTTCTTC. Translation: CASSPGGNEQFF.

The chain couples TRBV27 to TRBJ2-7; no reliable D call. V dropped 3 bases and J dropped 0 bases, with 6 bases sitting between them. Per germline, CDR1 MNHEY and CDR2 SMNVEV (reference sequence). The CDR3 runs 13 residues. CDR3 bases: TGTGCCAGCAGTTTGGAGAGCTCCTACGAGCAGTACTTC. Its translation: CASSLESSYEQYF.

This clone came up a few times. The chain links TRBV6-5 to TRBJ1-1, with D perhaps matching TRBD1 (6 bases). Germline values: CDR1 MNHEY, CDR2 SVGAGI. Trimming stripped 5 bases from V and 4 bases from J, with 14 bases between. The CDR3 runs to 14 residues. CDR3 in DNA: TGTGCCAGCAGTAAACAGGGTGGGGGCACTGAAGCTTTCTTT. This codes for CASSKQGGGTEAFF.

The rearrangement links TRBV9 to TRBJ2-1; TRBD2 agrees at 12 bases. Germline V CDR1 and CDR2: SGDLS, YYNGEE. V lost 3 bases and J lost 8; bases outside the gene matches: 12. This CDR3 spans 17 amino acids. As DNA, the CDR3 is TGTGCCAGCAGCGCCTCTAGCGGGAGGGCCGTACGGTATGAGCAGTTCTTC. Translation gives CASSASSGRAVRYEQFF.

CDR3 nucleotide sequence: TGTGCCAGCAGTCCTCCGTCCAAAAACATTCAGTACTTC. It is translated as CASSPPSKNIQYF. The rearrangement joins TRBV28 to TRBJ2-4; no firm D call. This CDR3 is built from 13 residues. Trimming took off 5 bases at V and 2 bases at J, with 7 bases between the two ends. Per the germline V gene, CDR1 is MDHEN and CDR2 is SYDVKM.

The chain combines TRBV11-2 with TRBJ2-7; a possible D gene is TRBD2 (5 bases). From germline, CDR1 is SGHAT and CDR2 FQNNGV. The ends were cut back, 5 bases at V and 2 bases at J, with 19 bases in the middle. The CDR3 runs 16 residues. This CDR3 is CASSTLGLGRAYEQYF. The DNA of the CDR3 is TGTGCCAGCAGCACCCTCGGTCTAGGGAGAGCCTACGAGCAGTACTTC.

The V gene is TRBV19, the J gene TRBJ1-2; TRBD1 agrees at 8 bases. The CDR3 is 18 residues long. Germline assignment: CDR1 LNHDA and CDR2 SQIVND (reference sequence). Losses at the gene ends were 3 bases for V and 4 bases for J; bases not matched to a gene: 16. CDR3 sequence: CASSISGGEPRGGYGYTF. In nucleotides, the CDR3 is TGTGCCAGTAGTATTTCAGGGGGCGAACCCCGCGGGGGCTATGGCTACACCTTC.

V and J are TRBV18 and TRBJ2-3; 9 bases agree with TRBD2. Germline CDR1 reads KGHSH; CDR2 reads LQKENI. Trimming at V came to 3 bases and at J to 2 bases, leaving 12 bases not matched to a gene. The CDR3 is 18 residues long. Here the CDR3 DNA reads TGTGCCAGCTCACCCTATAGCGGGAGCCTGATTGCCACAGATACGCAGTATTTT. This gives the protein CASSPYSGSLIATDTQYF. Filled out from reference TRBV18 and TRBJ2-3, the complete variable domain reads NAGVMQNPRHLVRRRGQEARLRCSPMKGHSHVYWYRQLPEEGLKFMVYLQKENIIDESGMPKERFSAEFPKEGPSILRIQQVVRGDSAAYFCASSPYSGSLIATDTQYFGPGTRLTVL.

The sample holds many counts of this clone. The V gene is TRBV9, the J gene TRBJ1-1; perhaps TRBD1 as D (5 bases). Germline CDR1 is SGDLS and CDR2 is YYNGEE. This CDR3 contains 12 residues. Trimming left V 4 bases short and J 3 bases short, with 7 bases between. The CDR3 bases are TGTGCCAGCAGCCCGGGGGACACTGAAGCTTTCTTT. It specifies CASSPGDTEAFF.

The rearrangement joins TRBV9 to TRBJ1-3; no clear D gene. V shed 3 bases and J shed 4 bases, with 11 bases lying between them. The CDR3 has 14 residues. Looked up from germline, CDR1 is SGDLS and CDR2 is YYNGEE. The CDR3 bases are TGTGCCAGCAGCGGAGCGGGGAACGGAAACACCATATATTTT. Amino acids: CASSGAGNGNTIYF.

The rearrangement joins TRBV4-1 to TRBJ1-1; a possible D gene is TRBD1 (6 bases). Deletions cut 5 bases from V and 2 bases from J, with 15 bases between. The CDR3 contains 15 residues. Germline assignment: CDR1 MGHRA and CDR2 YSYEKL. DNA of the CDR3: TGCGCCAGCAGCTTCGGACAGATAGTTAACACTGAAGCTTTCTTT. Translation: CASSFGQIVNTEAFF.

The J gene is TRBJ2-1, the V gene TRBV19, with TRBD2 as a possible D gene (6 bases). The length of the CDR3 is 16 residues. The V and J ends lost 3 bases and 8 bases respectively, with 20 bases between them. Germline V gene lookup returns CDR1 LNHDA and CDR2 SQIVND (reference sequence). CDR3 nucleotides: TGTGCCAGTAGTATCGTAGGACTACTTGATGCAGATGAGCAGTTCTTC. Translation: CASSIVGLLDADEQFF. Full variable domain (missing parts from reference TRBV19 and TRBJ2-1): DGGITQSPKYLFRKEGQNVTLSCEQNLNHDAMYWYRQDPGQGLRLIYYSQIVNDFQKGDIAEGYSVSREKKESFPLTVTSAQKNPTAFYLCASSIVGLLDADEQFFGPGTRLTVL.

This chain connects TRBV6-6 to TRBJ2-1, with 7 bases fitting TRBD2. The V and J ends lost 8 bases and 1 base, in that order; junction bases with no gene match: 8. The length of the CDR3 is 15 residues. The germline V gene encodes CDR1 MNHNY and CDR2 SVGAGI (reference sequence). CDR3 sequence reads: CASQAGAPSYNEQFF. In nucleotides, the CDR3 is TGTGCCAGCCAGGCGGGAGCACCTTCCTACAATGAGCAGTTCTTC.

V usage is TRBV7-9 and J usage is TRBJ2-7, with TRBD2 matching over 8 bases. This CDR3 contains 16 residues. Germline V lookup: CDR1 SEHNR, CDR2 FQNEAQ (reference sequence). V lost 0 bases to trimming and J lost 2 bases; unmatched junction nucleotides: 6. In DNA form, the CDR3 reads TGTGCCAGCAGCTTAGCGAGTAGCGGGGTTACCTACGAGCAGTACTTC. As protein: CASSLASSGVTYEQYF.

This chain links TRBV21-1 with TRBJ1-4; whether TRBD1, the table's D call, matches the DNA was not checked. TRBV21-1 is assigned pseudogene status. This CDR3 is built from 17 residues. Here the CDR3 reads CASSKGGRGTTNEKLFF. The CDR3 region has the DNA TGTGCCAGCAGCAAAGGAGGCAGGGGAACAACTAATGAAAAACTGTTTTTT.